One sample yielded the 16 T cell receptor beta chains listed below, sequenced in a study of OX40 agonist ivuxolimab in advanced cancers. Libraries were prepared by immunoSEQ multiplex PCR; TCRdb keeps only in-frame clonotypes and omits some of them. The sample has more than 65,000 clones; around 90% are singletons. Sequenced material: CD4+ or CD8+ T cells sorted from blood, taken in a trial of the OX40 agonist ivuxolimab. The source is an adult with an advanced solid tumor such as melanoma, head and neck, liver or kidney cancer.

This chain connects TRBV6-5 to TRBJ2-3, with 8 bases that match TRBD1. V was clipped by 6 bases and J by 5 bases; unmatched bases: 7. Germline assignment: CDR1 MNHEY and CDR2 SVGAGI. This CDR3 spans 14 amino acids. CDR3 protein: CASRSSTGGDTQYF. CDR3 sequence (DNA): TGTGCCAGCAGGTCTAGCACAGGGGGAGATACGCAGTATTTT.

This clone showed up just once. V and J are TRBV6-6 and TRBJ1-5, with D tentatively TRBD1 (5 bases). The V gene lost 6 bases and the J gene lost 7 bases, with 10 bases spanning the gap. Germline V gene lookup returns CDR1 MNHNY and CDR2 SVGAGI (reference sequence). The CDR3 length is 12 residues. The CDR3 region is CASRQGNQPQHF. CDR3 nucleotides: TGTGCCAGCAGGCAGGGTAACCAGCCCCAGCATTTT.

The chain employs TRBV19 and TRBJ1-1; tentative D call: TRBD1 (6 bases). V was clipped by 2 bases and J by 6 bases, with 13 bases between them. The CDR3 is made up of 14 amino acids. Germline V lookup: CDR1 LNHDA, CDR2 SQIVND (reference sequence). The CDR3 bases are TGTGCCAGTAGTATATGGGGGGCCGGGTCTGAAGCTTTCTTT. It encodes CASSIWGAGSEAFF.

The rearrangement joins TRBV11-3 to TRBJ1-1; no firm D call. There are 14 residues in the CDR3. Germline V lookup: CDR1 SGHNT, CDR2 YENEEA. Trimming shortened V by 5 bases and J by 8 bases, and 18 bases separated the two germline ends. The CDR3 sequence is CASSPTATHGEAFF. CDR3 bases: TGTGCCAGCAGCCCTACTGCTACTCATGGGGAAGCTTTCTTT.

V usage is TRBV6-1 and J usage is TRBJ1-2, with D possibly TRBD1 on 5 matching bases. Germline V gene lookup returns CDR1 MNHNS and CDR2 SASEGT. The CDR3 spans 13 residues. The V and J ends lost 1 base and 8 bases respectively, with 11 bases between them. This chain's CDR3 is CASSEGGMRGYTF. The CDR3 DNA reads as TGTGCCAGCAGTGAAGGGGGCATGAGGGGCTACACCTTC.

This chain joins TRBV28 and TRBJ1-2, with D possibly matching TRBD1 (6 bases). The CDR3 runs to 12 residues. Trimming shortened V by 5 bases and J by 4 bases, and 8 bases separated the two germline ends. Germline lookup yields CDR1 MDHEN and CDR2 SYDVKM. The CDR3 DNA follows: TGTGCCAGCAGTATACAGGGCTATGGCTACACCTTC. The encoded protein is CASSIQGYGYTF.

V gene TRBV29-1 combines with J gene TRBJ2-5, with a possible D match to TRBD2 (5 bases). CDR3 length equals 13 residues. CDR1 SQVTM and CDR2 ANQGSEA come from the germline V gene. V was trimmed by 3 bases and J by 2 bases, leaving 10 bases between them. CDR3 DNA: TGCAGCGTTGACAAACTAGGGCAAGAGACCCAGTACTTC. As protein: CSVDKLGQETQYF.

The CDR3 DNA reads TGTGCCAGCTCCTCCGGGACAGGGGTCCTCTACAATGAGCAGTTCTTC. Amino acid sequence: CASSSGTGVLYNEQFF. The rearrangement joins TRBV18 to TRBJ2-1, with TRBD1 matching 10 bases. The CDR3 totals 16 residues. Germline V gene data show CDR1 as KGHSH and CDR2 as LQKENI. The J segment lost 3 bases and the V segment lost 6 bases, leaving 8 bases of the junction unmatched.

This rearrangement joins TRBV18 to TRBJ1-1; perhaps TRBD1 as D (5 bases). The ends were cut back, 2 bases at V and 1 base at J, with 17 bases in the middle. There are 17 residues in the CDR3. The germline CDR1 and CDR2 sequences are KGHSH and LQKENI. DNA of the CDR3: TGTGCCAGCTCACCAATTGGGCAGGGAGGGGAGAACACTGAAGCTTTCTTT. Its protein is CASSPIGQGGENTEAFF.

The J gene is TRBJ2-2, the V gene TRBV11-2, with a tentative D call TRBD2 (6 bases). CDR3 length: 16 residues. V was shortened by 3 bases and J by 0 bases, with 11 bases between the two germline ends. Germline-derived CDR1 and CDR2 are SGHAT and FQNNGV. CDR3 sequence (DNA): TGTGCCAGCAGCTTTCATAGCGGTCCGAACACCGGGGAGCTGTTTTTT. Translated: CASSFHSGPNTGELFF.

This rearrangement joins TRBV5-1 to TRBJ1-5, with D tentatively TRBD1 (5 bases). V shed 0 bases and J shed 1 base, with 8 bases lying between them. The CDR3 covers 15 residues. CDR1 is SGHRS and CDR2 is YFSETQ in the germline V gene. The CDR3 nucleotides are TGCGCCAGCAGCTTGGAGGGGATCAGCAATCAGCCCCAGCATTTT. Its protein product is CASSLEGISNQPQHF.

The chain is built from TRBV5-4 and TRBJ1-2, with 8 bases fitting TRBD1. Germline CDR1 and CDR2: SGHNT and YYREEE (reference sequence). This CDR3 is 15 amino acids long. The J segment lost 7 bases and the V segment lost 0 bases, leaving 8 bases of the junction unmatched. The chain's CDR3 is CASSLAGAGGGGYTF. The CDR3 DNA reads as TGTGCCAGCAGCTTGGCCGGGGCAGGGGGCGGTGGCTACACCTTC.

The chain uses TRBV19 and TRBJ1-2; D is undetermined. The germline CDR1 and CDR2 sequences are LNHDA and SQIVND (reference sequence). V was shortened by 11 bases and J by 0 bases, with 13 bases between the two germline ends. The CDR3 has 13 amino acids. CDR3 DNA sequence: TGTGCCGCGGGCCTTCGAGCTAACTATGGCTACACCTTC. Protein: CAAGLRANYGYTF.

On this clone: Additional DNA sequences in this sample encode the identical CDR3. This sequence joins TRBV9 and TRBJ1-1; no definite D call. CDR3 length: 13 amino acids. V lost 2 bases and J lost 0, with 5 bases in between. Germline V gene sequence: CDR1 SGDLS, CDR2 YYNGEE. DNA of the CDR3: TGTGCCAGCAGCGTCGCTATGAACACTGAAGCTTTCTTT. Amino acids: CASSVAMNTEAFF. The full variable domain, with the rest looked up from reference TRBV9 and TRBJ1-1, is DSGVTQTPKHLITATGQRVTLRCSPRSGDLSVYWYQQSLDQGLQFLIQYYNGEERAKGNILERFSAQQFPDLHSELNLSSLELGDSALYFCASSVAMNTEAFFGQGTRLTVV.

The J gene is TRBJ2-5, the V gene TRBV11-3; D is tentatively TRBD1 or TRBD2 (5 bases each). V was pared by 1 base and J by 0 bases, with 9 bases between. CDR1 and CDR2 from the germline V gene are SGHNT and YENEEA. This CDR3 contains 15 residues. CDR3 nucleotides: TGTGCCAGCAGCTTAGCCGGGACGAACCAAGAGACCCAGTACTTC. Residues: CASSLAGTNQETQYF.

The J gene is TRBJ2-7, the V gene TRBV28; 9 bases are shared with TRBD1. This CDR3 comprises 15 residues. V gave up 3 bases and J gave up 5 bases; unmatched junction bases: 8. Looked up from germline, CDR1 is MDHEN and CDR2 is SYDVKM. In nucleotides, the CDR3 is TGTGCCAGCAGTTTGGGGGGACAGGGACTGAACGAGCAGTACTTC. As protein: CASSLGGQGLNEQYF.